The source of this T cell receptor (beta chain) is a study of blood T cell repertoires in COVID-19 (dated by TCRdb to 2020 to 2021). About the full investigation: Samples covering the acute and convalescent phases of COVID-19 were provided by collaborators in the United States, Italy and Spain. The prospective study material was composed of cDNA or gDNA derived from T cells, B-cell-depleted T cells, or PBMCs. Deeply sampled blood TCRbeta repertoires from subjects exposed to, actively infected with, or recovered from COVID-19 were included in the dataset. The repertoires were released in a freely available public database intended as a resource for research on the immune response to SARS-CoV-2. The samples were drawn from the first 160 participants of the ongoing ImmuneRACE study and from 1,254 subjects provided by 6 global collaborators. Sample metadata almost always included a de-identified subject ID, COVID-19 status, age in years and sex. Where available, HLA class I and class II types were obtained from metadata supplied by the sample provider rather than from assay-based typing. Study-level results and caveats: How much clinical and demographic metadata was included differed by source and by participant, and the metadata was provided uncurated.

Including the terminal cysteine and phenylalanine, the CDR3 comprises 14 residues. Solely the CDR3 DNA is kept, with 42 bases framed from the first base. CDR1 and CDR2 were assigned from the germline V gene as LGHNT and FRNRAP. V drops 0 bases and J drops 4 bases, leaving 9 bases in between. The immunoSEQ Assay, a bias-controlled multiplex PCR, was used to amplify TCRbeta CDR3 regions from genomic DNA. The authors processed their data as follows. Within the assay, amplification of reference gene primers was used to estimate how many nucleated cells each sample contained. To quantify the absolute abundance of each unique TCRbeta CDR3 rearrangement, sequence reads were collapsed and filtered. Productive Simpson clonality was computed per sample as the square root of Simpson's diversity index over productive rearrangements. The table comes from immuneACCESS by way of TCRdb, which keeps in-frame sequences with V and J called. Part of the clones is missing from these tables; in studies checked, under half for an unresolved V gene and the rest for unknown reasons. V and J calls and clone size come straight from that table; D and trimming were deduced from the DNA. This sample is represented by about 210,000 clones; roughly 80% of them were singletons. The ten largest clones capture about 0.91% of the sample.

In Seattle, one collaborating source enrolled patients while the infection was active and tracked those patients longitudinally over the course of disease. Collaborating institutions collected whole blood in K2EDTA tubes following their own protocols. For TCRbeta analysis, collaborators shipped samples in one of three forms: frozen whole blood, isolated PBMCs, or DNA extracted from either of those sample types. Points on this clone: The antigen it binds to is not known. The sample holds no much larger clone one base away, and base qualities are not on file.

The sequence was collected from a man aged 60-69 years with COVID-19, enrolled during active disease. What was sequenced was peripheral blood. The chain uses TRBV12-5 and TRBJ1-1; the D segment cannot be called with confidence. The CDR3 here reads CASGLVAAGTEAFF. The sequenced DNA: TGTGCTAGTGGTTTGGTAGCAGCGGGCACTGAAGCTTTCTTT.